These 27 T cell receptor beta chains originate from one sample sequenced in a study of T cell repertoires in cytomegalovirus infection. TCRdb itself ran the reads through MiXCR, one entry per CDR3 protein. The table shows under 150,000 distinct CDR3 sequences, with around 30% occurring only once. No antigen has been identified for these receptors. The input for sequencing was CD8+ T cells from cultured PBMCs, taken from culture after CMV antigen stimulation. These receptors all come from a human donor in good health (CMV status not recorded). Some clones in this sample may be carry-over from other donors' samples.

This clonotype was found a few times. The rearrangement links TRBV7-6 to TRBJ2-5; D gene ambiguous. CDR3 length: 13 residues. The ends were cut back, 1 base at V and 5 bases at J, with 8 bases in the middle. Germline CDR1 reads SGHVS; CDR2 reads FNYEAQ. The CDR3 DNA sequence: TGTGCCAGCAGCTTAGATTTTGGCGAGACCCAGTACTTC. Residues: CASSLDFGETQYF.

This clonotype was observed a few times. This chain joins TRBV19 and TRBJ1-1; D is ambiguous. Germline V gene lookup returns CDR1 LNHDA and CDR2 SQIVND (reference sequence). The CDR3 has 14 amino acids. The V gene lost 6 bases and the J gene lost 2 bases, with 13 bases spanning the gap. Written as DNA, the CDR3 is TGTGCCAGTAGCCTACAGACGGGAAACACTGAAGCTTTCTTT. Protein: CASSLQTGNTEAFF.

This clonotype showed up just a few times. The chain is built from TRBV4-1 and TRBJ1-2; 7 positions agree with TRBD1. Germline V gene lookup returns CDR1 MGHRA and CDR2 YSYEKL. This CDR3 is built from 14 residues. V lost 2 bases and J lost 7; bases outside the gene matches: 7. CDR3 sequence reads: CASSQTTGMIGYTF. CDR3 DNA sequence: TGCGCCAGCAGCCAAACGACAGGGATGATTGGCTACACCTTC.

This clonotype was picked up a small number of times. The chain employs TRBV12-3 or TRBV12-4 and TRBJ1-5, with D perhaps TRBD1 (5 bases). The CDR3 covers 14 residues. Trimming left V 7 bases short and J 3 bases short, with 13 bases between. Here the CDR3 reads CASTRGLANQPQHF. The CDR3 DNA reads TGTGCCAGCACCCGGGGACTAGCCAATCAGCCCCAGCATTTT.

This clonotype was seen only a few times. One end of the junction is discordant with germline, which a read error may explain. This rearrangement joins TRBV6-2 or TRBV6-3 to TRBJ1-2; tentative D call: TRBD1 (6 bases). The CDR3 extends over 11 amino acids. Germline assignment: CDR1 MNHEY and CDR2 SVGEGT. CDR3 sequence reads: CASSGRQDLSF. The DNA for the CDR3 is TGTGCCAGCAGTGGAAGACAGGATCTCTCCTTC.

Turning to this clonotype: A read error may account for a junction end that differs from germline. CDR3 residues: CASSPARGLHYGYNF. The CDR3 DNA sequence: TGTGCCAGCTCCCCCGCCCGGGGGCTCCACTATGGCTACAACTTC. The rearrangement links TRBV12-3 or TRBV12-4 to TRBJ1-2, with TRBD1 as a possible D gene (6 bases). The length of the CDR3 is 15 residues.

V gene TRBV6-1 combines with J gene TRBJ2-7, with a weak D call TRBD2 (5 bases). Germline lookup yields CDR1 MNHNS and CDR2 SASEGT. V was pared by 4 bases and J by 3 bases, with 16 bases between. The CDR3 extends over 15 amino acids. In DNA, the CDR3 is TGTGCCAGCAGTGTAGGACTGGAAATAAACTACGAGCAGTACTTC. Translating it yields CASSVGLEINYEQYF.

This rearrangement joins TRBV7-9 to TRBJ2-3; 9 bases map to TRBD2. The trim removed 3 bases at V and 0 bases at J, leaving 10 bases unmatched. The CDR3 runs 18 residues. Germline-derived CDR1 and CDR2 are SEHNR and FQNEAQ (reference sequence). The DNA of the CDR3 is TGTGCCAGCAGCTTGTCTGCGGGGGGGCTGTCTAGCACAGATACGCAGTATTTT. Its translation is CASSLSAGGLSSTDTQYF.

This sequence joins TRBV5-1 and TRBJ2-1; weak D call: TRBD1 (5 bases). In germline, CDR1 is SGHRS, CDR2 YFSETQ. The CDR3 contains 14 residues. Deletions cut 0 bases from V and 8 bases from J, with 12 bases between. CDR3 amino acids: CASSLEGAGDEQFF. The CDR3 nucleotides read TGCGCCAGCAGCTTGGAAGGGGCTGGGGATGAGCAGTTCTTC.

The chain combines TRBV6-2 or TRBV6-3 with TRBJ2-3, with D perhaps assigned TRBD1 or TRBD2 (6 bases each). V gave up 3 bases and J gave up 3 bases, with 19 bases separating them. Germline-derived CDR1 and CDR2 are MNHEY and SVGEGT. The CDR3 has 17 amino acids. CDR3 in amino acids: CASSYPSGGYWTDTQYF. CDR3 DNA sequence: TGTGCCAGCAGTTATCCGTCCGGGGGCTATTGGACAGATACGCAGTATTTT.

The gene calls are TRBV9 and TRBJ1-1; no firm D call. V was pared by 4 bases and J by 3 bases, with 10 bases between. Per the germline V gene, CDR1 is SGDLS and CDR2 is YYNGEE. CDR3 size: 13 residues. The CDR3 nucleotides read TGTGCCAGCAGCCGATACCTGGACACTGAAGCTTTCTTT. It is translated as CASSRYLDTEAFF.

The chain uses TRBV10-3 and TRBJ2-6; D tentatively reads TRBD1 or TRBD2 (5 bases each). CDR1 and CDR2 from the germline V gene are ENHRY and SYGVKD. CDR3 size: 16 residues. Trimming removed 0 bases from V and 10 bases from J, with 16 bases in between. CDR3 residues: CAISESRGGGPNVLTF. Written as DNA, the CDR3 is TGTGCCATCAGTGAGTCGCGAGGTGGGGGTCCGAACGTCCTGACTTTC.

The sample holds one count of this clonotype. The chain has TRBV7-6 and TRBJ1-1, with D possibly being TRBD1 (6 bases). The germline gives CDR1 SGHVS, CDR2 FNYEAQ. V was shortened by 4 bases and J by 7 bases, with 25 bases between the two germline ends. The CDR3 consists of 17 residues. Here the CDR3 DNA reads TGTGCCAGCAGCTCCACAGGGCTGAGCATCCCCCGGCTTGAAGCTTTCTTT. Protein: CASSSTGLSIPRLEAFF.

The rearrangement joins TRBV7-9 to TRBJ1-1; 7 bases map to TRBD1. Trimming cost V 6 bases and J 1 base; bases outside gene matches: 11. The CDR3 consists of 16 residues. Germline values: CDR1 SEHNR, CDR2 FQNEAQ (reference sequence). In DNA form, the CDR3 reads TGTGCCAGCAGGAACCCCCCCGGGACAGCGAACACTGAAGCTTTCTTT. Residues: CASRNPPGTANTEAFF.

The CDR3 reads CASSHDQDSGYTF. The CDR3 DNA is TGCGCCAGCAGCCACGACCAGGACTCCGGCTACACCTTC. The V call is TRBV4-1, the J call TRBJ1-2, with D uncertain. The CDR3 sequence is 13 residues long. Trimming shortened V by 3 bases and J by 8 bases, and 13 bases separated the two germline ends. CDR1 is MGHRA, CDR2 YSYEKL, per germline.

This chain uses TRBV7-8 with TRBJ2-7, with a weak D call TRBD1 (5 bases). V lost 2 bases, J lost 1 base, and 15 bases lay in between. The CDR3 sequence is 16 residues long. The V gene's germline CDR1 is SGHVS and CDR2 FQNEAQ. This CDR3 reads CASSLRGQRPSYEQYF. CDR3 sequence (DNA): TGTGCCAGCAGCTTACGAGGACAACGACCTTCCTACGAGCAGTACTTC.

J is TRBJ2-7 and V is TRBV5-1; unclear D gene. The CDR3 contains 17 residues. V was cut by 0 bases and J by 1 base, with 17 bases left in between. CDR1 is SGHRS and CDR2 is YFSETQ in the germline V gene. The CDR3 here is CASSLGPGRTLSYEQYF. As DNA, the CDR3 is TGCGCCAGCAGCTTGGGTCCGGGTAGGACCCTTTCCTACGAGCAGTACTTC. Filled out from reference TRBV5-1 and TRBJ2-7, the complete variable domain reads KAGVTQTPRYLIKTRGQQVTLSCSPISGHRSVSWYQQTPGQGLQFLFEYFSETQRNKGNFPGRFSGRQFSNSRSEMNVSTLELGDSALYLCASSLGPGRTLSYEQYFGPGTRLTVT.

V is TRBV28 and J is TRBJ2-6, with D unresolved. The CDR3 is 16 amino acids. The germline V and J ends were trimmed by 3 bases and 2 bases, with 11 bases remaining between them. Germline V gene data show CDR1 as MDHEN and CDR2 as SYDVKM. The CDR3 DNA reads TGTGCCAGCAGTTTGGGGTTGGGCCCTGGGGCCAACGTCCTGACTTTC. It encodes CASSLGLGPGANVLTF.

The V gene is TRBV27, the J gene TRBJ2-1; no firm D call. V gave up 3 bases and J gave up 6 bases, with 15 bases separating them. Germline CDR1 MNHEY, CDR2 SMNVEV (reference sequence). The CDR3 is made up of 15 amino acids. The CDR3 nucleotides read TGTGCCAGCAGTTTCGCCTTCACTACAGTCAATGAGCAGTTCTTC. Translating gives CASSFAFTTVNEQFF.

Note on this clonotype: This could be a read error, since a much larger clone is one nucleotide away. V gene TRBV4-3 combines with J gene TRBJ2-7; TRBD1 might be the D (6 bases). V was pared by 0 bases and J by 7 bases, with 16 bases between. The CDR3 is made up of 15 amino acids. Germline V gene sequence: CDR1 LGHNA, CDR2 YSLEER. This CDR3 is CASSQDWDNSIEQYF. The CDR3 region has the DNA TGCGCCAGCAGCCAAGATTGGGACAATAGTATTGAGCAGTACTTC.

The CDR3 nucleotides read TGTGCCAGCAGCTTAAGCCACGATAACTATGGCTACACCTTC. It encodes CASSLSHDNYGYTF. This chain uses TRBV7-4 with TRBJ1-2; D remains unclear. CDR1 is SGHVT and CDR2 is SQSDAQ in the germline V gene. Deletions cut 2 bases from V and 1 base from J, with 8 bases between. The CDR3 spans 14 residues.

V gene TRBV29-1 combines with J gene TRBJ2-7; possible D gene TRBD2, 6 bases. Trimming left V 5 bases short and J 3 bases short, with 14 bases between. The germline V gene has CDR1 SQVTM and CDR2 ANQGSEA. The CDR3 length is 13 residues. The CDR3 DNA reads as TGCAGCGTTTTAGCGGCTAGCCACTACGAGCAGTACTTC. Translated, it gives CSVLAASHYEQYF.

The CDR3 is CASSDSVDSYNEQFF. The DNA of the CDR3 is TGTGCCAGCAGTGACAGTGTAGACTCCTACAATGAGCAGTTCTTC. The V call is TRBV6-1, the J call TRBJ2-1; D remains ambiguous. From germline, CDR1 is MNHNS and CDR2 SASEGT. V was clipped by 3 bases and J by 0 bases, with 9 bases between them. The CDR3 is 15 residues long.

This clonotype was detected many times. The chain links TRBV6-1 to TRBJ1-5; possible D gene TRBD1, 6 bases. Per germline, CDR1 MNHNS and CDR2 SASEGT. V was pared by 6 bases and J by 1 base, with 22 bases between. The CDR3 loop spans 18 amino acids. This chain's CDR3 is CASSLRGRERISNQPQHF. The CDR3 coding sequence is TGTGCCAGCAGCCTCAGGGGCAGGGAGAGAATAAGCAATCAGCCCCAGCATTTT.

The chain uses TRBV19 and TRBJ1-4; 9 positions match TRBD1. The germline V gene encodes CDR1 LNHDA and CDR2 SQIVND (reference sequence). The V and J ends lost 4 bases and 8 bases, in that order; junction bases with no gene match: 5. The CDR3 contains 14 residues. The CDR3 region is CASSTGQGWEKLFF. CDR3 DNA sequence: TGTGCCAGTAGTACCGGACAGGGGTGGGAAAAACTGTTTTTT.

This clonotype occurred many times. V and J are TRBV7-9 and TRBJ2-1, with TRBD2 matching 8 bases. This CDR3 has 15 residues. The junction had 3 bases not matched to a gene; V was cut back by 4 bases and J by 1 base. In germline, CDR1 is SEHNR, CDR2 FQNEAQ (reference sequence). CDR3 in amino acids: CASSSRGGSYNEQFF. The CDR3 coding sequence is TGTGCCAGCAGCTCCCGGGGGGGTTCCTACAATGAGCAGTTCTTC.

A few counts support this clonotype. V is TRBV6-6 and J is TRBJ1-2; D possibly corresponds to TRBD1 (5 bases). Per germline, CDR1 MNHNY and CDR2 SVGAGI (reference sequence). V was trimmed by 6 bases and J by 4 bases, leaving 12 bases between them. This CDR3 spans 13 amino acids. The CDR3 reads CASSAAGLYGYTF. In nucleotides, the CDR3 is TGTGCCAGCAGCGCTGCAGGGCTCTATGGCTACACCTTC.